Listed here are 27 T cell receptor beta chains from one sample, sequenced in a study of early T cells in non-severe SARS-CoV-2 infection. Each CDR3 protein gets one entry after TCRdb re-called the 5' RACE reads with MiXCR. Among 60,000 to 75,000 distinct CDR3 sequences listed, roughly 10% were seen once. The material sequenced was whole blood, taken at baseline. These receptor sequences come from an adult who was a healthcare worker with PCR-confirmed SARS-CoV-2 infection or an uninfected control (not recorded which).

This clonotype came up many times. The chain carries TRBV4-3 and TRBJ1-4; TRBD1 might be the D (5 bases). This CDR3 has 15 amino acids. CDR1 and CDR2 from the germline V gene are LGHNA and YSLEER. Trimming removed 0 bases from V and 14 bases from J, with 19 bases in between. In DNA form, the CDR3 reads TGCGCCAGCAGCCAAGAGGTCGGGACTTCCGGAAGCCTGTTTTTT. Its translation is CASSQEVGTSGSLFF.

In this sample, this clonotype turned up a few times. V gene TRBV7-8 combines with J gene TRBJ2-6; D is uncertain. Germline CDR1 reads SGHVS; CDR2 reads FQNEAQ. Deletions cut 1 base from V and 1 base from J, with 11 bases between. This CDR3 region has 17 residues. The DNA for the CDR3 is TGTGCCAGCAGCTTAGGTTTTTCTTTATCTGGGGCCAACGTCCTGACTTTC. Translated: CASSLGFSLSGANVLTF.

This clonotype was counted a single time. V gene TRBV7-2 combines with J gene TRBJ2-5; tentative D call: TRBD2 (5 bases). CDR3 length equals 12 residues. CDR1 is SGHTA and CDR2 is FQGNSA in the germline V gene. V was trimmed by 5 bases and J by 5 bases, leaving 9 bases between them. In DNA, the CDR3 is TGTGCCAGCAGCGCCTGGAGGGAGACCCAGTACTTC. Translation gives CASSAWRETQYF.

At least ten counts were recorded for this clonotype. The chain links TRBV4-3 to TRBJ2-1, with 12 bases matching TRBD2. V trimming: 1 base; J trimming: 3 bases; junction bases outside the gene matches: 1. Germline V gene data show CDR1 as LGHNA and CDR2 as YSLEER. The CDR3 extends over 16 amino acids. The CDR3 loop is CASSQGLAGDYNEQFF. CDR3 in DNA: TGCGCCAGCAGCCAAGGACTAGCGGGAGACTACAATGAGCAGTTCTTC.

The rearrangement uses TRBV6-5 and TRBJ1-1; no firm D call. Germline V gives CDR1 MNHEY, CDR2 SVGAGI. V was cut by 7 bases and J by 0 bases, with 9 bases left in between. The length of the CDR3 is 13 residues. The CDR3 reads CASTSSMNTEAFF. The CDR3 DNA reads as TGTGCCAGCACCTCCTCTATGAACACTGAAGCTTTCTTT.

This clonotype was counted at least ten times. The V gene is TRBV14, the J gene TRBJ2-7; tentative D call: TRBD2 (5 bases). Deletions cut 0 bases from V and 5 bases from J, with 20 bases between. This CDR3 contains 17 residues. CDR1 and CDR2 (germline): SGHDN, FVKESK. The CDR3 protein is CASSQEGLWGVGNEQYF. The CDR3 DNA reads as TGTGCCAGCAGCCAAGAAGGACTGTGGGGAGTTGGGAACGAGCAGTACTTC.

This clonotype has a handful of counts. The chain couples TRBV12-3 or TRBV12-4 to TRBJ1-5; D remains ambiguous. V was cut by 5 bases and J by 3 bases, with 8 bases left in between. This CDR3 is built from 13 residues. The CDR3 protein is CASSPGVNQPQHF. CDR3 nucleotide sequence: TGTGCCAGCAGTCCCGGCGTCAATCAGCCCCAGCATTTT.

This clonotype appeared a few times. The chain has TRBV28 and TRBJ2-1, with 7 bases identical to TRBD2. The CDR3 extends over 17 amino acids. The V and J ends lost 2 bases and 4 bases, in that order; junction bases with no gene match: 11. Germline values: CDR1 MDHEN, CDR2 SYDVKM. CDR3 sequence: CASSLGLGSGTYNEQFF. DNA for the CDR3: TGTGCCAGCAGTTTAGGGCTGGGGAGCGGGACTTACAATGAGCAGTTCTTC.

This clonotype counts as medium-sized. This chain uses TRBV29-1 with TRBJ2-3; D is perhaps TRBD1 (5 bases). V was cut by 3 bases and J by 1 base, with 11 bases left in between. The germline gives CDR1 SQVTM, CDR2 ANQGSEA. The CDR3 covers 14 residues. The CDR3 bases are TGCAGCGTTGACCCAGGGCGAGGCACAGATACGCAGTATTTT. Encoded protein: CSVDPGRGTDTQYF.

This clonotype was found many times. This chain joins TRBV3-1 and TRBJ2-7; D gene uncertain. Trimming left V 0 bases short and J 9 bases short, with 9 bases between. This CDR3 contains 12 residues. Germline V CDR1 and CDR2: LGHDT, YNNKEL (reference sequence). CDR3 nucleotide sequence: TGTGCCAGCAGCCAAGATACGAGTTCGCAGTACTTC. It yields the protein CASSQDTSSQYF.

This clonotype appeared many times. The rearrangement links TRBV29-1 to TRBJ1-1, with D tentatively TRBD1 (5 bases). Germline V gene data show CDR1 as SQVTM and CDR2 as ANQGSEA. The V and J ends lost 2 bases and 0 bases respectively, with 10 bases between them. The length of the CDR3 is 14 residues. This chain's CDR3 is CSVEKTEMNTEAFF. As DNA, the CDR3 is TGCAGCGTTGAAAAGACAGAGATGAACACTGAAGCTTTCTTT.

This clonotype was found a few times. The V gene is TRBV20-1, the J gene TRBJ2-1, with 13 positions matching TRBD2. After removal of 0 bases from V and 6 bases from J, the junction contained 8 bases not matched to a gene. CDR1 and CDR2 from the germline V gene are DFQATT and SNEGSKA (reference sequence). This CDR3 region has 17 residues. CDR3 DNA: TGCAGTGCTAGAGATCTCCGGACTAGCGGGAGCCTCAATGAGCAGTTCTTC. It specifies CSARDLRTSGSLNEQFF.

The chain combines TRBV28 with TRBJ2-7, with D uncertain. Between the trimmed V and J ends, which lost 5 bases and 4 bases, there was a span of 6 bases. CDR3 length: 11 residues. Per the germline V gene, CDR1 is MDHEN and CDR2 is SYDVKM. CDR3 bases: TGTGCCAGCAGTGCCTCTTACGAGCAGTACTTC. It codes for CASSASYEQYF.

This clonotype was picked up many times. The rearrangement links TRBV4-3 to TRBJ2-7; TRBD2 might be the D (6 bases). This CDR3 spans 15 amino acids. The ends were cut back, 0 bases at V and 7 bases at J, with 16 bases in the middle. The germline CDR1 and CDR2 sequences are LGHNA and YSLEER. DNA for the CDR3: TGCGCCAGCAGCCAAGATTCACTAGCTCTTGGGGAGCAGTACTTC. Its protein is CASSQDSLALGEQYF.

This clonotype was counted only a few times. The CDR3 DNA reads TGTGCCAGCAGTACGGGCCATGGCTACACCTTC. This translates into CASSTGHGYTF. This chain uses TRBV6-2 or TRBV6-3 with TRBJ1-2; no firm D call. With 5 bases removed from V and 6 bases from J, the gap between germline ends came to 7 bases. Germline V gives CDR1 MNHEY, CDR2 SVGEGT. CDR3 length equals 11 residues.

The CDR3 region is CSASGQGYEQYF. Written as DNA, the CDR3 is TGCAGTGCTAGCGGACAGGGCTACGAGCAGTACTTC. The chain links TRBV20-1 to TRBJ2-7, with 8 bases aligning to TRBD1. V dropped 3 bases and J dropped 3; count of bases not matched to a gene: 1. This CDR3 has 12 residues. Germline CDR1 reads DFQATT; CDR2 reads SNEGSKA (reference sequence).

Many counts were recorded for this clonotype. This rearrangement joins TRBV6-1 to TRBJ2-7; D perhaps matches TRBD1 (5 bases). V was clipped by 3 bases and J by 9 bases, with 21 bases between them. CDR3 length: 15 amino acids. Germline values: CDR1 MNHNS, CDR2 SASEGT. CDR3 sequence: CASSDFRTLASGQYF. CDR3 nucleotide sequence: TGTGCCAGCAGTGACTTTAGGACACTTGCCTCTGGGCAGTACTTC.

This clonotype was seen a few times. The chain combines TRBV6-4 with TRBJ2-7, with D possibly called TRBD1 or TRBD2 (5 bases each). Trimming stripped 8 bases from V and 2 bases from J, with 10 bases between. The germline V gene encodes CDR1 MRHNA and CDR2 SNTAGT. CDR3 length equals 12 residues. CDR3 DNA: TGTGCCAGCCCGGGACCAACCTACGAGCAGTACTTC. Translated, it gives CASPGPTYEQYF.

The chain joins TRBV7-2 to TRBJ1-3; 8 bases agree with TRBD1. The V and J ends lost 8 bases and 1 base, in that order; junction bases with no gene match: 7. CDR1 and CDR2 from the germline V gene are SGHTA and FQGNSA. This CDR3 has 15 residues. CDR3 in DNA: TGTGCCAGCTTTTCCCGGACAGGGTCTGGAAACACCATATATTTT. Encoded protein: CASFSRTGSGNTIYF.

This clonotype appeared many times. The genes are TRBV20-1 and TRBJ2-2; D not certain. This CDR3 is 11 amino acids long. Trimming removed 3 bases at V and 7 bases at J, with 6 bases between. CDR1 is DFQATT, CDR2 SNEGSKA, per germline (reference sequence). The DNA for the CDR3 is TGCAGTGCTAGGTCAGACGGGGAGCTGTTTTTT. Translating gives CSARSDGELFF.

The sample holds many counts of this clonotype. The V gene is TRBV27, the J gene TRBJ2-7; tentative D call: TRBD1 (6 bases). V was cut by 3 bases and J by 3 bases, with 9 bases left in between. Germline assignment: CDR1 MNHEY and CDR2 SMNVEV (reference sequence). The CDR3 runs 13 residues. DNA of the CDR3: TGTGCCAGCAGTTTCGGGACAAACTACGAGCAGTACTTC. This translates into CASSFGTNYEQYF.

In its sample, this clonotype was seen many times. V and J are TRBV29-1 and TRBJ2-5, with unresolved D. Looked up from germline, CDR1 is SQVTM and CDR2 is ANQGSEA. Trimming took off 6 bases at V and 10 bases at J, with 18 bases between the two ends. The CDR3 covers 12 residues. For the CDR3, the DNA is TGCAGCGTGAGTGGCCGGGCCCTGAGCCAGTACTTC. Translation gives CSVSGRALSQYF.

This clonotype occurred many times. The chain employs TRBV19 and TRBJ1-5, with D possibly being TRBD1 (5 bases). CDR1 and CDR2 (germline): LNHDA, SQIVND (reference sequence). V lost 9 bases, J lost 2 bases, and 23 bases lay in between. There are 17 residues in the CDR3. CDR3 sequence (DNA): TGTGCCAGCCAGGGCGCCCGACCGGGGAGGGGCAATCAGCCCCAGCATTTT. Amino acid sequence: CASQGARPGRGNQPQHF.

This chain uses TRBV6-2 or TRBV6-3 with TRBJ2-7, with D possibly matching TRBD1 (6 bases). V lost 1 base and J lost 2, with 9 bases in between. Germline-derived CDR1 and CDR2 are MNHEY and SVGEGT. This CDR3 spans 14 amino acids. The CDR3 DNA reads as TGTGCCAGCAGTTACTTGGACAGAACCTACGAGCAGTACTTC. Translation: CASSYLDRTYEQYF.

This chain links TRBV3-1 with TRBJ2-1, with D possibly TRBD1 on 6 matching bases. The germline V gene encodes CDR1 LGHDT and CDR2 YNNKEL (reference sequence). Trimming removed 7 bases at V and 0 bases at J, with 13 bases between. The length of the CDR3 is 15 residues. The CDR3 region is CASTTGTNSYNEQFF. The CDR3 region has the DNA TGTGCCAGCACTACCGGGACAAACTCCTACAATGAGCAGTTCTTC.

Only a few counts were recorded for this clonotype. The rearrangement uses TRBV6-6 and TRBJ1-6; D is ambiguous. Trimming left V 3 bases short and J 10 bases short, with 16 bases between. CDR3 size: 15 residues. The germline V gene has CDR1 MNHNY and CDR2 SVGAGI (reference sequence). CDR3 in amino acids: CASSYEGGSNSPLHF. CDR3 bases: TGTGCCAGCAGTTATGAGGGAGGGTCCAACTCACCCCTCCACTTT.

This clonotype was detected many times. The chain combines TRBV28 with TRBJ1-4, with 7 nucleotides matching TRBD1. With V trimmed by 3 bases and J by 5 bases, 6 bases remained unmatched. The length of the CDR3 is 15 residues. CDR1 and CDR2 (germline): MDHEN, SYDVKM. The CDR3 bases are TGTGCCAGCAGTTTCTCCGACAGGGCAAATGAAAAACTGTTTTTT. Translated, it gives CASSFSDRANEKLFF.